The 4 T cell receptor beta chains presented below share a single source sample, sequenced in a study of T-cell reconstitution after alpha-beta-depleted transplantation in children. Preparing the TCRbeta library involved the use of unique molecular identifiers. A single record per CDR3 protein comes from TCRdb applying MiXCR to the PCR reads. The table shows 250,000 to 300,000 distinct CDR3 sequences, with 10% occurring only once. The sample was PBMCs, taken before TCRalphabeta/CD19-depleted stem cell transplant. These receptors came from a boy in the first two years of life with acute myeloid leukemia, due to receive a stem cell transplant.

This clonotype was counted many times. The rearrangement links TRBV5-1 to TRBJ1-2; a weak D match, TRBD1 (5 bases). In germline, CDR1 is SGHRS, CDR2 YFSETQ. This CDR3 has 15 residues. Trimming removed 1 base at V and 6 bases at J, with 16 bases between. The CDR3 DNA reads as TGCGCCAGCAGCTTGTCCCCGTTAACAGGCCATGGCTACACCTTC. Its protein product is CASSLSPLTGHGYTF.

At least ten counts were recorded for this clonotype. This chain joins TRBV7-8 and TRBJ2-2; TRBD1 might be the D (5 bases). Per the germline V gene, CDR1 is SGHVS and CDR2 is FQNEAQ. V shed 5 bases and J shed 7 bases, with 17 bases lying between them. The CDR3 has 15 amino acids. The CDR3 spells CASSASRRRGGELFF. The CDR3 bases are TGTGCCAGCAGCGCGTCACGACGAAGGGGCGGGGAGCTGTTTTTT.

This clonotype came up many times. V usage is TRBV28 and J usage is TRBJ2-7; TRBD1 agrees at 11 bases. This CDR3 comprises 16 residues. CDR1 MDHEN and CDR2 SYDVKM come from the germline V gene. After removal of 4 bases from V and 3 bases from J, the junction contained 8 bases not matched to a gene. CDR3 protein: CASSSQPGTGGYEQYF. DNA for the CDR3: TGTGCCAGCAGTTCCCAACCCGGGACAGGGGGCTACGAGCAGTACTTC.

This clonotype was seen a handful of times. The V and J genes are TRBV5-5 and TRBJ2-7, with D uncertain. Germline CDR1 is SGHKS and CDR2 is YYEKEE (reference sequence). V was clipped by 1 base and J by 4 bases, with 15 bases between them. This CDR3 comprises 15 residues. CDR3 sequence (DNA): TGTGCCAGCAGCTTGAGAGGCCCCCCGACTTACGAGCAGTACTTC. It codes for CASSLRGPPTYEQYF.